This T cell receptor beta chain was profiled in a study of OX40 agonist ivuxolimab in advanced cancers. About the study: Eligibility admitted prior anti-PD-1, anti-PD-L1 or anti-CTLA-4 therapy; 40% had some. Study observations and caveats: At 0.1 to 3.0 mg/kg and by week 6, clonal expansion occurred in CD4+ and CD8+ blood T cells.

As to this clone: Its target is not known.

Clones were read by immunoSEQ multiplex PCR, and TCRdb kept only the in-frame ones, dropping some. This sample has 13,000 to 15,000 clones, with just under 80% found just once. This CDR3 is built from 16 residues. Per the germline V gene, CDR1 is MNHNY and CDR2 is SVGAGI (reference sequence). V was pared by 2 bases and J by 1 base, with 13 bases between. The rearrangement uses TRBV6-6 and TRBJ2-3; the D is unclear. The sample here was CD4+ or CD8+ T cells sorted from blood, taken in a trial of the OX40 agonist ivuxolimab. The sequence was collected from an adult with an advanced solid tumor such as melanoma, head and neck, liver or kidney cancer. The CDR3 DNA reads TGTGCCAGCAGTTACGAGCCCGGGCTAGGCACAGATACGCAGTATTTT. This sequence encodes CASSYEPGLGTDTQYF.